A single sample is the source of the 24 T cell receptor beta chains below, sequenced in a study of T cells after yellow fever vaccination. One entry per CDR3 protein results from TCRdb running MiXCR on the 5' RACE reads. Among 620,000 or so distinct CDR3 sequences listed, approximately 13% were seen once. The source was PBMCs, collected on the day of the yellow fever booster vaccination. All receptors come from a man aged 25 to 40 who received the YFV17D yellow fever vaccine.

The genes are TRBV4-3 and TRBJ2-7, with 11 bases lining up with TRBD2. The CDR3 is made up of 17 amino acids. Germline-derived CDR1 and CDR2 are LGHNA and YSLEER. The ends lost 1 base at V and 3 bases at J; junction bases unmatched: 8. CDR3 DNA sequence: TGCGCCAGCAGCCAAGGGGTTCTAGCGGGAGGAGGCTACGAGCAGTACTTC. Amino acid sequence: CASSQGVLAGGGYEQYF.

The chain employs TRBV29-1 and TRBJ1-3; perhaps TRBD1 as D (5 bases). Germline V gene data show CDR1 as SQVTM and CDR2 as ANQGSEA. The CDR3 has 13 residues. The V end was cut by 5 bases, the J end by 7 bases, with 15 bases between. CDR3 DNA sequence: TGCAGCGTTCACCTCTCGGGGGGGAACACCATATATTTT. This encodes CSVHLSGGNTIYF.

Only a few counts were recorded for this clonotype. This chain links TRBV7-6 with TRBJ2-1, with 12 bases fitting TRBD2. Germline V gives CDR1 SGHVS, CDR2 FNYEAQ. Unmatched junction bases numbered 14, after V lost 2 bases and J lost 6 bases. CDR3 length: 19 residues. The CDR3, as DNA: TGTGCCAGCAGCTTAAAAGGACTAGCGGGATCCCCCAGGGGCAATGAGCAGTTCTTC. The encoded protein is CASSLKGLAGSPRGNEQFF.

The chain uses TRBV7-8 and TRBJ2-5, with D unresolved. The V end lost 3 bases, the J end lost 5 bases, and 13 bases lay between the germline ends. This CDR3 contains 14 residues. Germline V gene lookup returns CDR1 SGHVS and CDR2 FQNEAQ. CDR3 sequence: CASSFRTGDETQYF. The CDR3 DNA follows: TGTGCCAGCAGCTTTCGTACCGGAGACGAGACCCAGTACTTC.

There are many counts of this clonotype. CDR3 DNA: TGCAGTGCTATATGGTTGAAACGGGAGTACTTC. Translating gives CSAIWLKREYF. V and J are TRBV20-1 and TRBJ2-5; no firm D call. CDR3 size: 11 residues. Germline-derived CDR1 and CDR2 are DFQATT and SNEGSKA (reference sequence). Trimming cost V 4 bases and J 12 bases, with 15 bases left between them.

The chain links TRBV18 to TRBJ1-1; D not resolved. V shed 1 base and J shed 0 bases, with 12 bases lying between them. The CDR3 covers 16 residues. Germline CDR1 is KGHSH and CDR2 is LQKENI. This chain's CDR3 is CASSPQGRNMNTEAFF. CDR3 bases: TGTGCCAGCTCACCACAGGGCAGAAACATGAACACTGAAGCTTTCTTT.

This chain uses TRBV18 with TRBJ2-2, with no clear D. The CDR3 length is 12 residues. The ends were cut back, 2 bases at V and 5 bases at J, with 3 bases in the middle. Per germline, CDR1 KGHSH and CDR2 LQKENI. CDR3 DNA sequence: TGTGCCAGCTCACCATCTACCGGGGAGCTGTTTTTT. Its translation is CASSPSTGELFF.

The rearrangement uses TRBV20-1 and TRBJ1-2; 7 nucleotides line up with TRBD1. V dropped 5 bases and J dropped 0; count of bases not matched to a gene: 9. Germline CDR1 is DFQATT and CDR2 is SNEGSKA (reference sequence). The CDR3 has 15 residues. For the CDR3, the DNA is TGCAGTGCTTACAGGGGCCCACCGACTAACTATGGCTACACCTTC. Protein sequence: CSAYRGPPTNYGYTF.

The rearrangement joins TRBV24-1 to TRBJ2-3; D tentatively reads TRBD1 or TRBD2 (5 bases each). Trimming took 4 bases from V and 6 from J, leaving 13 bases between them. The CDR3 sequence is 14 residues long. CDR1 is KGHDR and CDR2 is SFDVKD in the germline V gene. The CDR3 spells CATSDPGATDTQYF. The CDR3 DNA follows: TGTGCCACCAGTGACCCCGGGGCTACTGATACGCAGTATTTT.

This chain joins TRBV29-1 and TRBJ2-3; the D gene is possibly TRBD1 (6 bases). Between the trimmed V and J ends, which lost 5 bases and 4 bases, there was a span of 16 bases. The CDR3 totals 14 residues. Germline CDR1 reads SQVTM; CDR2 reads ANQGSEA. The DNA for the CDR3 is TGCAGCGTTCGGTTAACAGGGAGCGCAGATACGCAGTATTTT. Encoded protein: CSVRLTGSADTQYF.

The chain couples TRBV11-2 to TRBJ2-7; 10 bases are shared with TRBD2. The CDR3 has 16 residues. V dropped 0 bases and J dropped 7; count of bases not matched to a gene: 9. In germline, CDR1 is SGHAT, CDR2 FQNNGV. As DNA, the CDR3 is TGTGCCAGCAGCTTAGATAGGCCTAGCGGGAGAGGTGAGCAGTACTTC. Encoded protein: CASSLDRPSGRGEQYF.

The chain has TRBV3-1 and TRBJ2-5; 7 nucleotides align to TRBD2. In germline, CDR1 is LGHDT, CDR2 YNNKEL (reference sequence). Trimming at V came to 3 bases and at J to 7 bases, leaving 11 bases not matched to a gene. CDR3 size: 15 residues. CDR3 protein: CASSHLSGTNPTQYF. CDR3 DNA: TGTGCCAGCAGCCATTTAAGCGGGACGAACCCGACCCAGTACTTC.

This clonotype was picked up a small number of times. CDR3 loop: CSVETGSREKLFF. CDR3 nucleotide sequence: TGCAGCGTCGAAACAGGGAGTCGAGAAAAACTGTTTTTT. The V call is TRBV29-1, the J call TRBJ1-4; weak D call: TRBD1 (6 bases). CDR3 length equals 13 residues. Trimming removed 6 bases at V and 8 bases at J, with 16 bases between. Germline assignment: CDR1 SQVTM and CDR2 ANQGSEA.

This clonotype has more than one count but fewer than ten. The genes are TRBV10-3 and TRBJ1-5; no reliable D call. The germline V gene encodes CDR1 ENHRY and CDR2 SYGVKD. V dropped 2 bases and J dropped 3 bases, with 8 bases sitting between them. The CDR3 has 14 residues. The CDR3 sequence: CAISEPHDNQPQHF. As DNA, the CDR3 is TGTGCCATCAGTGAGCCCCACGACAATCAGCCCCAGCATTTT.

This chain links TRBV12-3 or TRBV12-4 with TRBJ2-1; 8 positions match TRBD2. The CDR3 has 15 amino acids. V lost 8 bases, J lost 4 bases, and 10 bases stayed unmatched. CDR3 residues: CASVGTGGGYNEQFF. CDR3 coding DNA: TGTGCCAGCGTCGGCACGGGAGGGGGGTACAATGAGCAGTTCTTC.

Only a few counts were recorded for this clonotype. The V and J genes are TRBV15 and TRBJ2-7; 8 bases line up with TRBD1. Germline V gives CDR1 LNHNV, CDR2 YYDKDF (reference sequence). This CDR3 spans 14 amino acids. V trimming: 3 bases; J trimming: 3 bases; junction bases outside the gene matches: 4. The CDR3 protein is CATSSDRGVYEQYF. The CDR3 DNA reads TGTGCCACCAGCAGCGACAGGGGAGTCTACGAGCAGTACTTC.

This clonotype was observed a few times. This sequence joins TRBV28 and TRBJ1-1; 7 bases fit TRBD1. The CDR3 covers 14 residues. J was trimmed by 3 bases and V by 7 bases; bases with no gene match: 8. Looked up from germline, CDR1 is MDHEN and CDR2 is SYDVKM. CDR3 sequence reads: CASKPTGWDTEAFF. The CDR3 nucleotides are TGTGCCAGCAAACCGACAGGGTGGGACACTGAAGCTTTCTTT. Using reference TRBV28 and TRBJ1-1 for the parts outside the CDR3, the full variable domain is DVKVTQSSRYLVKRTGEKVFLECVQDMDHENMFWYRQDPGLGLRLIYFSYDVKMKEKGDIPEGYSVSREKKERFSLILESASTNQTSMYLCASKPTGWDTEAFFGQGTRLTVV.

This chain joins TRBV5-1 and TRBJ1-2; D ambiguous. V dropped 6 bases and J dropped 0 bases, with 12 bases sitting between them. CDR3 size: 14 residues. Germline V gene lookup returns CDR1 SGHRS and CDR2 YFSETQ. The CDR3, as DNA: TGCGCCAGCACCGCCGTGGAAGCTAACTATGGCTACACCTTC. Its protein product is CASTAVEANYGYTF. The complete variable domain, with remaining parts taken from reference TRBV5-1 and TRBJ1-2, reads KAGVTQTPRYLIKTRGQQVTLSCSPISGHRSVSWYQQTPGQGLQFLFEYFSETQRNKGNFPGRFSGRQFSNSRSEMNVSTLELGDSALYLCASTAVEANYGYTFGSGTRLTVV.

There are many counts of this clonotype. The chain joins TRBV20-1 to TRBJ1-5, with a tentative D call TRBD1 (5 bases). In germline, CDR1 is DFQATT, CDR2 SNEGSKA (reference sequence). V was pared by 3 bases and J by 7 bases, with 10 bases between. This CDR3 region has 12 residues. CDR3 residues: CSARAGNQPQHF. CDR3 nucleotides: TGCAGTGCTAGGGCAGGGAACCAGCCCCAGCATTTT.

This clonotype turned up a few times. The CDR3 DNA is TGTGCCAGCAGCCAAGTATTGAGAGGAATCGGTGAAAAACTGTTTTTT. It is translated as CASSQVLRGIGEKLFF. The chain employs TRBV14 and TRBJ1-4, with D uncertain. Trimming took 1 base from V and 7 from J, leaving 16 bases between them. The CDR3 covers 16 residues. CDR1 and CDR2 from the germline V gene are SGHDN and FVKESK.

This clonotype was observed a handful of times. The V gene is TRBV29-1, the J gene TRBJ2-3, with D possibly called TRBD1 or TRBD2 (6 bases each). The CDR3 has 14 residues. Looked up from germline, CDR1 is SQVTM and CDR2 is ANQGSEA. Trimming cost V 7 bases and J 3 bases, with 17 bases left between them. In DNA form, the CDR3 reads TGCAGCGCCACATTGGGGGGCAAAACAGATACGCAGTATTTT. This gives the protein CSATLGGKTDTQYF.

The J gene is TRBJ1-1, the V gene TRBV5-1, with TRBD1 matching over 8 bases. The CDR3 has 17 residues. V lost 4 bases, J lost 3 bases, and 14 bases stayed unmatched. Germline CDR1 is SGHRS and CDR2 is YFSETQ. The CDR3 bases are TGCGCCAGCAGCCTGGGGGCAGGGGGCCTGCGGGACACTGAAGCTTTCTTT. It yields the protein CASSLGAGGLRDTEAFF.

This clonotype has a handful of counts. V and J are TRBV25-1 and TRBJ2-5; D remains ambiguous. Trimming pared 3 bases from V and 2 bases from J, leaving 7 bases between. The CDR3 spans 13 residues. In germline, CDR1 is MGHDK, CDR2 SYGVNS. The CDR3 reads CASSDLWQETQYF. The CDR3 coding sequence is TGTGCCAGCAGTGATCTTTGGCAAGAGACCCAGTACTTC.

This rearrangement joins TRBV7-2 to TRBJ2-1, with 8 bases aligning to TRBD2. Germline V gene data show CDR1 as SGHTA and CDR2 as FQGNSA. The junction had 16 bases not matched to a gene; V was cut back by 6 bases and J by 9 bases. The CDR3 covers 16 residues. The DNA of the CDR3 is TGTGCCAGCAGTGATCGAGCGGGGGCAGGCCTCGGTGAGCAGTTCTTC. Its protein product is CASSDRAGAGLGEQFF.